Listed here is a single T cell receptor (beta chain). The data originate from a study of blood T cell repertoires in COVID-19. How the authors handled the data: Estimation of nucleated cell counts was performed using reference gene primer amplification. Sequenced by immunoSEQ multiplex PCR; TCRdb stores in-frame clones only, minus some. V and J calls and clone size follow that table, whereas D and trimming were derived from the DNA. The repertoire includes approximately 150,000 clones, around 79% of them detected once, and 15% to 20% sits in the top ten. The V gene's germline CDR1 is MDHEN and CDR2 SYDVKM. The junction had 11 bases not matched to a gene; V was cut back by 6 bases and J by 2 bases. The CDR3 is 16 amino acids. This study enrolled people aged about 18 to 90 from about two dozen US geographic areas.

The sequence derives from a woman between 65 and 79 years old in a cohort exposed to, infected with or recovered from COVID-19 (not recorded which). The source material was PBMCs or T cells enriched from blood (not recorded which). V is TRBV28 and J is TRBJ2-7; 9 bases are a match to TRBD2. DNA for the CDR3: TGTGCCAGCAGAGGGGCTAGCGGGACGGCAACCTACGAGCAGTACTTC. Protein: CASRGASGTATYEQYF.